This T cell receptor (beta chain) was found in a study of Ad26.COV2.S vaccination and SARS-CoV-2 variants (dated by TCRdb to the early 2020s). Describing the broader study: Vaccine-arm donors were drawn from COV1001, a multicentre, randomized, double-blind, placebo-controlled phase I-IIa trial of Ad26.COV2.S in healthy adults. Sequencing of the TCRbeta repertoire served to evaluate the specificity and breadth of SARS-CoV-2-reactive T cell receptors following Ad26.COV2.S vaccination. Investigators remained blinded to trial group allocation during experiments and outcome assessment. Dosing of Ad26.COV2.S was intramuscular, at either 5x10^10 or 1x10^11 viral particles, delivered as one shot or as two shots spaced 56 days apart. A total of around 32 samples were included in the TCR-sequenced set, comprising roughly 20 Ad26.COV2.S vaccine recipients, 5 placebo recipients and 8 SARS-CoV-2 convalescent individuals. Trial participants were randomized into five groups of five: low-dose or high-dose Ad26.COV2.S given once or twice, or placebo on both occasions. The research as a whole found: Substantial breadth of spike-specific CD8+ and CD4+ T cell responses was reported after vaccination. Non-spike TCR breadth was comparable between vaccine and placebo recipients, consistent with the vaccine containing only spike. According to the authors, total T cell responses may have been underestimated by the TCR breadth and depth analyses. The study lacked the statistical power to compare responses across vaccine doses or regimens. Ad26.COV2.S recipients had higher spike-specific TCR breadth than placebo recipients (P = 0.0014).

Per the germline V gene (reference sequence), MNHNY is the CDR1 and SVGAGI is the CDR2. The CDR3 measures 15 amino acids from cysteine to phenylalanine. The DNA shown is the 45-base CDR3, in frame from base 1. The germline V end is reduced by 5 bases and the J end by 13 bases; junction bases left unmatched: 8. In the case of this clone: This receptor's antigen is unknown. Base qualities are not at hand, and no much larger clone is one base apart.

The treatment or condition tag for this specimen amounts to: 15 to 20 received Ad26.COV2.S at low or high dose, single or two shots; about 5 received placebo; per-sample allocation not given. Repertoires of vaccine and placebo recipients were sequenced from samples collected on day 63 after the first injection. In Cohort 1b, 25 or so adults aged 18-55 years were enrolled at a single site in Boston, USA, between 29 July and 7 August 2020. Ad26.COV2.S consisted of a replication-incompetent adenovirus type 26 vector by which a prefusion-stabilized SARS-CoV-2 spike protein from the original Wuhan strain was expressed. The immunoSEQ Assay was used to sequence TCRbeta CDR3 regions. After extraction, genomic DNA underwent amplification by bias-controlled multiplex PCR, followed by high-throughput sequencing. Per the authors' processing: To quantify the absolute abundance of every unique TCRbeta CDR3 region, sequences were collapsed and filtered. Usable DNA was measured by amplifying reference genes present in all nucleated cells, and TCRbeta template counts were normalized to that usable DNA to estimate T cell fraction. Repertoire TCRs were annotated as SARS-CoV-2-specific when V gene, CDR3 amino acid sequence and J gene were exactly matched to a known reactive TCR set. The reference SARS-CoV-2 TCR set came from MIRA and was filtered for enrichment in COVID-19-positive ImmuneCODE repertoires, removing public or cross-reactive TCRs. Using the MIRA antigens, annotated TCRs were further analysed by specific ORF or by position within an ORF. Breadth was defined as annotated unique rearrangements over total unique productive rearrangements; depth was the summed frequency of those rearrangements. Two-sided Wilcoxon rank-sum tests were applied when comparing TCR breadth between groups. TCRdb stores this immuneACCESS table with in-frame sequences only. Part of the clones is absent; in the studies checked, under half of the shortfall reflects unresolved V genes, and no reason is known for the rest. The V and J calls and clone size come from that table; D and trimming were worked out from the DNA. Here the sample has about 280,000 clones; approximately 89% occur a single time. The biggest ten clones account for under 4% of the sample.

The sample in question was peripheral blood, obtained in a trial of Ad26.COV2.S vaccine versus placebo. The sequence was obtained from a person aged 18-60 years who received the Ad26.COV2.S COVID-19 vaccine or a placebo. The receptor chain draws on TRBV6-6 and TRBJ2-1; 16 bases in between match TRBD2. The CDR3 protein: CASSDGTSGGDRQFF. The DNA is as follows: TGTGCCAGCAGTGACGGGACTAGCGGGGGGGACCGCCAGTTCTTC.